One sample yielded the 21 T cell receptor delta chains listed below, sequenced in a study of Vδ1+ human thymocytes (dated by TCRdb to 2016 to 2019). Results the study describes overall, beyond this receptor: Unlike the oligoclonal repertoires in peripheral blood, the thymic TRG and TRD repertoires appeared highly polyclonal, with Gaussian CDR3 length distributions.

The sample was run on an Illumina MiSeq. RNA was isolated using the RNeasy mini kit, and reverse transcription was performed with Superscript III. Multiplex PCR was used to generate CDR3 amplicons, with pooled V-gene forward primers and a constant-region reverse primer carrying Illumina adaptor overhangs. TCRdb reran clone calling on the public reads with CATT; rows sharing one DNA sequence were then combined. This sample comprises 20,000 to 25,000 delta-chain clones, 7.5% to 9% of them detected only once. Together, the top ten hold just under 1% of the sample. For these TCRs, the target antigens are not known. The specimen was Vdelta1+ gamma-delta thymocytes from the thymus. This specimen's cell subset or site label, per the study, means: FACS-sorted CD3+ TCRalphabeta- TCRVdelta1+ TCRVdelta2- thymocytes. The origin of the receptors is a child under two years old who had congenital heart surgery.

In its sample, this clone was seen a few times. The chain carries TRDV1 and TRDJ1; 8 bases agree with TRDD3. V shed 5 bases and J 3 bases; nucleotides not matched to a gene: 11. The CDR3 has 16 residues. The germline CDR1 and CDR2 sequences are TSWWSYY and QGS. The CDR3 DNA reads as TGTGCTCTTGGGCCCCAAGAGGAGGGATACGCCGATAAACTCATCTTT. The encoded protein is CALGPQEEGYADKLIF.

The genes are TRDV1 and TRDJ1, with 11 bases identical to TRDD3. Here the J gene was assigned by germline matching of the DNA, as TCRdb has none. Germline CDR1 TSWWSYY, CDR2 QGS. The CDR3 is 21 residues long. V lost 1 base, J lost 0 bases, and 16 bases stayed unmatched. The CDR3 region has the DNA TGTGCTCTTGGGGAACGGCCGACTTGGCGTCTGGGGGATACATACACCGATAAACTCATCTTT. It codes for CALGERPTWRLGDTYTDKLIF.

This clone was observed a handful of times. The chain links TRDV1 to TRDJ1, with 8 bases matching TRDD3. Germline values: CDR1 TSWWSYY, CDR2 QGS. This CDR3 is 15 amino acids long. The J segment lost 4 bases and the V segment lost 6 bases, leaving 10 bases of the junction unmatched. CDR3 loop: CALGSMGDAIDKLIF. CDR3 sequence (DNA): TGTGCTCTTGGAAGTATGGGGGATGCGATCGATAAACTCATCTTT.

The J gene is TRDJ1, the V gene TRDV1; TRDD2 matches 8 bases. Trimming removed 2 bases from V and 4 bases from J; junction bases left unmatched: 27. This CDR3 contains 22 residues. From germline, CDR1 is TSWWSYY and CDR2 QGS. In nucleotides, the CDR3 is TGTGCTCTTGGGGAATTTACCCGGTTGCTTCCTACGCGCGGGGGGAACCTCGATAAACTCATCTTT. Translated: CALGEFTRLLPTRGGNLDKLIF.

The chain links TRDV1 to TRDJ1, with D perhaps given as TRDD2 or TRDD3 (5 bases each). V dropped 8 bases and J dropped 3 bases, with 16 bases sitting between them. Germline V CDR1 and CDR2: TSWWSYY, QGS. There are 14 residues in the CDR3. In DNA, the CDR3 is TGTGCTCTTTTCCTGCACGAGGGATCCGATAAACTCATCTTT. Its protein is CALFLHEGSDKLIF.

This clone came up a few times. The chain links TRDV2 to TRDJ1, with 7 bases lining up with TRDD3. The CDR3 has 17 amino acids. Germline V gene sequence: CDR1 GEAIGNYY, CDR2 EKD. J gave up 0 bases and V 3 bases, and 12 bases lay outside the gene matches. The CDR3 nucleotides are TGTGCCTGTGACGCGGATTTACTGGGGACGTACACCGATAAACTCATCTTT. This translates into CACDADLLGTYTDKLIF.

This clone was seen a few times. This rearrangement joins TRDV1 to TRDJ1; 8 nucleotides match TRDD3. In germline, CDR1 is TSWWSYY, CDR2 QGS. V gave up 2 bases and J gave up 0 bases; unmatched junction bases: 14. The CDR3 has 19 amino acids. The CDR3 bases are TGTGCTCTTGGGGAATCCCATGGGGGATGGGGGGCCTACACCGATAAACTCATCTTT. It translates to CALGESHGGWGAYTDKLIF.

This chain uses TRDV2 with TRDJ1; 7 bases match TRDD3. CDR1 is GEAIGNYY, CDR2 EKD, per germline. CDR3 size: 14 residues. V lost 9 bases to trimming and J lost 5 bases; unmatched junction nucleotides: 14. The CDR3, as DNA: TGTGCCCCGAAGAGGGGGATCCGCGAGGATAAACTCATCTTT. This gives the protein CAPKRGIREDKLIF.

A note on this clone: One end of the junction varies from germline; a read error may be responsible. The chain uses TRDV1 and TRDJ1; TRDD3 aligns across 13 bases. Assignment of the J gene here rests on matching the DNA to germline, because TCRdb gives none. Germline V gene sequence: CDR1 TSWWSYY, CDR2 QGS. The CDR3 loop spans 23 amino acids. CDR3 sequence (DNA): TGTGCTCTGGGGGAACTAGTTCCTAGTTTGACTGGGGGATACGCCAATTTCACCGATAAACTCATCTTT. Its protein is CALGELVPSLTGGYANFTDKLIF.

In its sample, this clone was seen a few times. V and J are TRDV1 and TRDJ2, with D possibly being TRDD2 (5 bases). The CDR3 covers 14 residues. V was trimmed by 6 bases and J by 6 bases, leaving 14 bases between them. Germline CDR1 reads TSWWSYY; CDR2 reads QGS. CDR3 protein: CALGSPTYPAQLFF. The DNA for the CDR3 is TGTGCTCTTGGCAGCCCTACTTACCCAGCACAACTCTTCTTT.

The chain employs TRDV1 and TRDJ1; 10 bases align to TRDD3. The CDR3 contains 21 residues. J was trimmed by 0 bases and V by 1 base; bases with no gene match: 17. The germline V gene has CDR1 TSWWSYY and CDR2 QGS. This CDR3 is CALGERPYPLLGDLYTDKLIF. CDR3 bases: TGTGCTCTTGGGGAACGGCCCTACCCTCTACTGGGGGATTTGTACACCGATAAACTCATCTTT.

V usage is TRDV1 and J usage is TRDJ1; maybe TRDD2 (6 bases). This CDR3 comprises 18 residues. In germline, CDR1 is TSWWSYY, CDR2 QGS. V lost 0 bases and J lost 0, with 17 bases in between. CDR3 loop: CALGELNASSLNTDKLIF. For the CDR3, the DNA is TGTGCTCTTGGGGAACTCAACGCTTCCTCTCTAAACACCGATAAACTCATCTTT.

In regard to this clone: Possible read error: a much larger clone is one base away. The same CDR3 arises from other DNA sequences in this sample as well. The rearrangement joins TRDV2 to TRDJ1; 10 nucleotides line up with TRDD3. Germline V gene data show CDR1 as GEAIGNYY and CDR2 as EKD. This CDR3 has 18 residues. DNA of the CDR3: TGTGCCTGCGACATGGGGGGACTGGGGGATCCGTACACCGATAAACTCATCTTT. Translating gives CACDMGGLGDPYTDKLIF.

This clone appeared a few times. The chain recombines TRDV1 with TRDJ1, with a weak D call TRDD3 (7 bases). This CDR3 spans 18 amino acids. Germline CDR1 and CDR2: TSWWSYY and QGS. Trimming left V 1 base short and J 0 bases short, with 18 bases between. CDR3 DNA: TGTGCTCTTGGGGAACGGGGGATCCTTCCCCCCAACACCGATAAACTCATCTTT. Encoded protein: CALGERGILPPNTDKLIF.

This clone has just a few counts. V is TRDV1 and J is TRDJ1; D is unclear. The CDR3 is 15 amino acids. Germline CDR1 is TSWWSYY and CDR2 is QGS. Trimming removed 1 base from V and 10 bases from J, with 19 bases in between. This CDR3 reads CALGERRFRPGGLIF. For the CDR3, the DNA is TGTGCTCTTGGGGAACGGAGATTCCGACCGGGCGGACTCATCTTT.

This clone appeared a few times. The J gene is TRDJ1, the V gene TRDV1; 10 nucleotides align to TRDD3. V was pared by 2 bases and J by 6 bases, with 21 bases of the junction left unmatched. From germline, CDR1 is TSWWSYY and CDR2 QGS. The CDR3 contains 20 residues. The CDR3 nucleotides are TGTGCTCTTGGGGAAGGTTGTGGTTCTTCCGGGGGGATACGGAACAATAAACTCATCTTT. Translating it yields CALGEGCGSSGGIRNNKLIF.

The genes are TRDV1 and TRDJ1, with 11 bases lining up with TRDD3. CDR3 length: 18 amino acids. Germline V gene data show CDR1 as TSWWSYY and CDR2 as QGS. With 0 bases clipped from V and 5 bases from J, the junction kept 11 bases outside the gene matches. The CDR3 region has the DNA TGTGCTCTTGGGGAACTAGAGACGGGATGGGGGATACGAGATAAACTCATCTTT. This sequence encodes CALGELETGWGIRDKLIF.

This clone turned up a few times. The chain uses TRDV1 and TRDJ1; TRDD3 agrees at 10 bases. Germline values: CDR1 TSWWSYY, CDR2 QGS. Trimming took 0 bases from V and 0 from J; bases not matched to a gene: 13. The CDR3 covers 20 residues. The CDR3 region is CALGELACTGGFFYTDKLIF. The CDR3 DNA reads as TGTGCTCTTGGGGAACTAGCATGTACTGGGGGATTTTTCTACACCGATAAACTCATCTTT.

The rearrangement links TRDV1 to TRDJ1; 8 bases agree with TRDD3. Germline V gives CDR1 TSWWSYY, CDR2 QGS. This CDR3 has 20 amino acids. V was clipped by 2 bases and J by 3 bases; unmatched bases: 20. The CDR3 nucleotides read TGTGCTCTTGGGGAAAGTCCCGGGTTGGGGGATGAGCCGCATTCCGATAAACTCATCTTT. This encodes CALGESPGLGDEPHSDKLIF.

This clone occurred a few times. V gene TRDV1 combines with J gene TRDJ1; no clear D gene. There are 15 residues in the CDR3. V lost 4 bases to trimming and J lost 0 bases, with 12 bases between them. The V gene's germline CDR1 is TSWWSYY and CDR2 QGS. CDR3 sequence reads: CALGALIRDTDKLIF. CDR3 DNA: TGTGCTCTTGGGGCCTTAATCAGGGACACCGATAAACTCATCTTT.

V gene TRDV1 combines with J gene TRDJ1, with 10 bases that match TRDD3. V lost 1 base, J lost 1 base, and 15 bases stayed unmatched. The CDR3 is made up of 20 amino acids. Germline CDR1 TSWWSYY, CDR2 QGS. The CDR3 bases are TGTGCTCTTGGGGAACGGGGCCGCAGCATGGGGGATACTGGCACCGATAAACTCATCTTT. It translates to CALGERGRSMGDTGTDKLIF.